This record covers a single T cell receptor (beta chain). These data originate in a study of blood T cell repertoires in COVID-19. For the study at large: COVID-19 samples from acute and convalescent phases originated in the United States, Italy and Spain. The cDNA or gDNA used as material had been derived from T cells, B-cell-depleted T cells, or PBMCs.

This CDR3 region has 15 residues. Germline V gene data show CDR1 as MNHEY and CDR2 as SVGEGT. Trimming cost V 5 bases and J 8 bases, with 21 bases left between them. Enrollment of patients from Seattle took place during active infection, with longitudinal follow-up. In the study's own analysis: Using reference gene primer amplification, nucleated cell counts were estimated. TCRdb's copy holds only in-frame clones and misses some; the assay was immunoSEQ multiplex PCR. That table gives V, J and clone size, and the DNA gave D and trimming. The sample records about 480,000 clones, around nine tenths being singletons.

The V call is TRBV6-2 or TRBV6-3, the J call TRBJ1-2, with a tentative D call TRBD1 (6 bases). The sequence came from a woman between 45 and 60 years old with COVID-19, enrolled during active disease. Input material: peripheral blood. CDR3 amino acids: CASSLQGPAPSGYTF. The CDR3 nucleotides are TGTGCCAGCAGTCTACAGGGACCTGCTCCTAGCGGCTACACCTTC.